Presented here are 7 T cell receptor beta chains from one specimen sequenced in a study of T-cell memory formation after mild COVID-19. TCRdb re-analysed the 5' RACE reads in MiXCR, keeping a single row per CDR3 protein. Of fewer than 150,000 distinct CDR3 sequences in the sample, approximately 21% were seen once. Input material: PBMCs or a T cell subset sorted from them (not recorded which). The receptors come from a man between 18 and 29 years old who had mild COVID-19 (a few samples of this study predate the infection). Cell type and time point are not known.

This clonotype was seen a few times. The CDR3 loop is CASSLGGRARETQYF. Written as DNA, the CDR3 is TGTGCCAGCAGCTTAGGCGGGAGGGCTCGGGAGACCCAGTACTTC. This sequence joins TRBV7-2 and TRBJ2-5, with 9 bases identical to TRBD2. V trimming: 1 base; J trimming: 5 bases; junction bases outside the gene matches: 5. Germline V gives CDR1 SGHTA, CDR2 FQGNSA. CDR3 length equals 15 residues.

CDR3 DNA: TGTGCCAGTAGGAGGCAAGAGACCCAGTACTTC. Translating it yields CASRRQETQYF. This rearrangement joins TRBV7-9 to TRBJ2-5; D possibly corresponds to TRBD2 (5 bases). The CDR3 consists of 11 residues. Deletions cut 9 bases from V and 2 bases from J, with 7 bases between. Germline CDR1 reads SEHNR; CDR2 reads FQNEAQ (reference sequence).

This sequence joins TRBV7-9 and TRBJ2-1; 7 bases are shared with TRBD1. The length of the CDR3 is 15 residues. Germline V gene sequence: CDR1 SEHNR, CDR2 FQNEAQ (reference sequence). Trimming cost V 5 bases and J 5 bases; bases outside gene matches: 9. The CDR3 sequence: CASSTQTGFDNEQFF. The CDR3 DNA follows: TGTGCCAGCAGCACCCAGACAGGGTTCGACAATGAGCAGTTCTTC.

This chain links TRBV24-1 with TRBJ2-1, with D uncertain. The DNA end is more similar to TRBJ2-5, so the J call may be wrong. CDR1 is KGHDR, CDR2 SFDVKD, per germline. This CDR3 is 16 amino acids long. The CDR3 sequence: CATSDAAPDVRETQYF. The CDR3 nucleotides read TGTGCCACCAGTGATGCGGCACCTGATGTACGAGAGACCCAGTACTTC.

This chain links TRBV12-3 or TRBV12-4 with TRBJ2-3, with TRBD2 matching over 9 bases. With V trimmed by 8 bases and J by 6 bases, 9 bases remained unmatched. The CDR3 is 14 amino acids. CDR3 nucleotide sequence: TGTGCCAGCTCTAGCGGACTAGCGTCCGATACGCAGTATTTT. As protein: CASSSGLASDTQYF.

The genes are TRBV4-1 and TRBJ1-2; perhaps TRBD1 as D (5 bases). Germline V lookup: CDR1 MGHRA, CDR2 YSYEKL. The length of the CDR3 is 17 residues. Trimming took 7 bases from V and 6 from J, leaving 27 bases between them. CDR3 sequence reads: CASIFEPTSGTTDGYTF. The CDR3 DNA reads as TGCGCCAGCATCTTCGAGCCAACCTCCGGGACGACAGATGGCTACACCTTC.

A few counts support this clonotype. The chain couples TRBV11-1 to TRBJ2-1, with 9 nucleotides matching TRBD2. Trimming at V came to 5 bases and at J to 7 bases, leaving 12 bases not matched to a gene. CDR3 size: 16 residues. Germline CDR1 reads SGHAT; CDR2 reads FQDESV (reference sequence). The DNA of the CDR3 is TGTGCCAGCAGCCTGTCGGGACTAGCACCCCCGAATGAGCAGTTCTTC. It translates to CASSLSGLAPPNEQFF.